This TCR beta chain was profiled in a study of T-cell reconstitution after alpha-beta-depleted transplantation in children. Trimming removed 6 bases from V and 7 bases from J, with 9 bases in between. The CDR3 totals 11 residues. Molecular barcoding with unique molecular identifiers was used for the TCRbeta library. MiXCR, applied by TCRdb to the PCR reads, yields one record per CDR3 protein. The sample includes 260,000 or so distinct CDR3 sequences, 12% seen only once; the top ten take around 2.5%. This clonotype was detected ten times or more. The chain recombines TRBV12-3 or TRBV12-4 with TRBJ1-1; possible D gene TRBD1, 5 bases. The clonotype originates from a human donor who donated a stem cell graft to a child with acute lymphoblastic leukemia. Sequencing used PBMCs from the stem cell graft donor, obtained from the stem cell graft. The CDR3 here is CASSRDHEAFF. The DNA of the CDR3 is TGTGCCAGCAGCCGGGACCATGAAGCTTTCTTT.